Reported below is one T cell receptor beta chain. Assay: immunoSEQ multiplex PCR; the TCRdb copy retains only in-frame clones and omits some. The sample contains around 45,000 clones, about 90% of which appear only once. This record belongs to a study of T cell changes during pregnancy in multiple sclerosis. The ends were cut back, 4 bases at V and 0 bases at J, with 22 bases in the middle. This CDR3 contains 19 residues. The germline gives CDR1 KGHSH, CDR2 LQKENI. The TCR comes from a female donor in good health, enrolled as a control in a pregnancy study. The chain recombines TRBV18 with TRBJ2-4; unclear D gene. The sequenced sample was CD4+ T cells from peripheral blood mononuclear cells, obtained in the second trimester of pregnancy. CDR3 loop: CASSLTAAQPLGAKNIQYF. CDR3 in DNA: TGTGCCAGCTCACTAACGGCGGCACAACCCCTGGGAGCCAAAAACATTCAGTACTTC.